The entry below gives a single T cell receptor (beta chain) sequence along with its context. The data derive from a study of cytotoxic CD8 clonotypes in ibrutinib-treated CLL. Trimming cost V 0 bases and J 2 bases; bases outside gene matches: 1. This CDR3 is 16 amino acids long. Germline loops: CDR1 SGHRS, CDR2 YFSETQ. The assay was immunoSEQ multiplex PCR, and TCRdb's table has in-frame clones only and misses some. The sample holds hundreds of thousands of clones, more than 65% seen once. V is TRBV5-1 and J is TRBJ2-5; TRBD2 matches 13 bases. Sequenced here: PBMCs, sampled after 12 months of ibrutinib treatment. The origin of this receptor is a human donor with chronic lymphocytic leukemia. CDR3 sequence reads: CASSLGTSGGQETQYF. CDR3 nucleotides: TGCGCCAGCAGCTTGGGGACTAGCGGGGGACAAGAGACCCAGTACTTC.